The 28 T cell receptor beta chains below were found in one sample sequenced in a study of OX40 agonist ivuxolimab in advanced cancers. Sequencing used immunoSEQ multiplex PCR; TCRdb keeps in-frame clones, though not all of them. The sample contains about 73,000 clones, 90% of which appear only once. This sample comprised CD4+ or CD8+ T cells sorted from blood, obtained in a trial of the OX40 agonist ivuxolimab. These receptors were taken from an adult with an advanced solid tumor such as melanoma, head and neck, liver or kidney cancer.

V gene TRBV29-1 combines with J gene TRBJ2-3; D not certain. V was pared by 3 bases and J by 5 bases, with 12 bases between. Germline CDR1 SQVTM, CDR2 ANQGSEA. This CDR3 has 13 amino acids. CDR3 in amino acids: CSVDTREVDTQYF. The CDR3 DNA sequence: TGCAGCGTTGATACTCGAGAGGTAGATACGCAGTATTTT.

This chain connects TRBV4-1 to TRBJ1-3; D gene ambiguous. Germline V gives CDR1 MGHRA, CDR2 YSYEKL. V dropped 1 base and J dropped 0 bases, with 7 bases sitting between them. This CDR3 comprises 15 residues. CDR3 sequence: CASSQGGRSGNTIYF. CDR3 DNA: TGCGCCAGCAGCCAAGGAGGCCGCTCTGGAAACACCATATATTTT.

CDR3 region: CASSPTRLPATNEKLFF. The CDR3 nucleotides are TGTGCCAGCAGCCCCACGCGTCTACCTGCAACTAATGAAAAACTGTTTTTT. The V gene is TRBV11-2, the J gene TRBJ1-4; D remains unclear. Germline CDR1 reads SGHAT; CDR2 reads FQNNGV. The V and J ends lost 5 bases and 0 bases respectively, with 16 bases between them. This CDR3 spans 17 amino acids.

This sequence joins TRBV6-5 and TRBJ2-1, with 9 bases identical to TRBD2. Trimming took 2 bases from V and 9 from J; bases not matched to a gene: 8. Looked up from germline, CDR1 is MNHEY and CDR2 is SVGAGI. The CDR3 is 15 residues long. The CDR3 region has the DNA TGTGCCAGCAGTTACAGGGGCGGGAGGGGGGCTGAGCAGTTCTTC. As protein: CASSYRGGRGAEQFF.

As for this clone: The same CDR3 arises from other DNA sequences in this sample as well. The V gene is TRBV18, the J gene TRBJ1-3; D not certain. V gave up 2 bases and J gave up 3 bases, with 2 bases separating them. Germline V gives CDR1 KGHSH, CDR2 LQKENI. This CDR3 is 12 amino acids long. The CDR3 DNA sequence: TGTGCCAGCTCACCAAGTGGAAACACCATATATTTT. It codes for CASSPSGNTIYF.

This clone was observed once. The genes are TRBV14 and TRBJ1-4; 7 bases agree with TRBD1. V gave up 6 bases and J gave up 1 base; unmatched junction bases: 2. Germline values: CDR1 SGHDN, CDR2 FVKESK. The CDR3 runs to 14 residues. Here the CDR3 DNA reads TGTGCCAGCAGACGGACAGGAACTAATGAAAAACTGTTTTTT. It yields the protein CASRRTGTNEKLFF.

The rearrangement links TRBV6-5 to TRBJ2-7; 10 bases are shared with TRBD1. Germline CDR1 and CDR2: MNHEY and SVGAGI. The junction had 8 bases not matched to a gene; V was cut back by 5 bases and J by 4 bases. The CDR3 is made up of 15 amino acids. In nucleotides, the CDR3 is TGTGCCAGCAGTCTTACCGGGACAGGGGAATACGAGCAGTACTTC. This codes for CASSLTGTGEYEQYF.

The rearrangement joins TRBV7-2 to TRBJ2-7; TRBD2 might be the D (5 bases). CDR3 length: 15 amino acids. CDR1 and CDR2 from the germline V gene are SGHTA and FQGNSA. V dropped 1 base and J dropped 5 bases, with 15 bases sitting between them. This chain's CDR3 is CASSLVSGRGDEQYF. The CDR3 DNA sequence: TGTGCCAGCAGCTTAGTGAGCGGTCGGGGTGACGAGCAGTACTTC. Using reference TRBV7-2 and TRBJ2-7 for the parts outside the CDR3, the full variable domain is GAGVSQSPSNKVTEKGKDVELRCDPISGHTALYWYRQSLGQGLEFLIYFQGNSAPDKSGLPSDRFSAERTGGSVSTLTIQRTQQEDSAVYLCASSLVSGRGDEQYFGPGTRLTVT.

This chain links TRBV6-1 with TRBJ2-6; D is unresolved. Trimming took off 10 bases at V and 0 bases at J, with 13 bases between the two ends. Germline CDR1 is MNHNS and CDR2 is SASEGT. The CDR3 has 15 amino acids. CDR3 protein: CANDTYSSGANVLTF. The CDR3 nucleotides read TGTGCCAACGACACCTACTCCTCTGGGGCCAACGTCCTGACTTTC.

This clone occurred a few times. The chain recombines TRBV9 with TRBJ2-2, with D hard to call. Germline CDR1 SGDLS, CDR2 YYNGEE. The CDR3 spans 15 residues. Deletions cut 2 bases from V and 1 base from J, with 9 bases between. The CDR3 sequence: CASSVRSGNTGELFF. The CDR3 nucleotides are TGTGCCAGCAGCGTTCGTTCGGGGAACACCGGGGAGCTGTTTTTT.

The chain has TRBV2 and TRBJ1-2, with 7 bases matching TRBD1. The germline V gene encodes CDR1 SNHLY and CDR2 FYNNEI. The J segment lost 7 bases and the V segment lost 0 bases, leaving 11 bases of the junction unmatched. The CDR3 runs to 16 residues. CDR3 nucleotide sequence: TGTGCCAGCAGTGAAGCGGGAGGCAGGGGGACTCTTGGCTACACCTTC. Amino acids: CASSEAGGRGTLGYTF. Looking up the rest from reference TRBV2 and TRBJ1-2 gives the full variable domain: EPEVTQTPSHQVTQMGQEVILRCVPISNHLYFYWYRQILGQKVEFLVSFYNNEISEKSEIFDDQFSVERPDGSNFTLKIRSTKLEDSAMYFCASSEAGGRGTLGYTFGSGTRLTVV.

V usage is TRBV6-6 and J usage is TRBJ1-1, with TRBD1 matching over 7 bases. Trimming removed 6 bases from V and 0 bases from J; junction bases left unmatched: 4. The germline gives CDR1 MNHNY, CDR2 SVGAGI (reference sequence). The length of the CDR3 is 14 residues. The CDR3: CASRSGQLNTEAFF. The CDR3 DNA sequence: TGTGCCAGCAGGTCGGGACAGCTGAACACTGAAGCTTTCTTT.

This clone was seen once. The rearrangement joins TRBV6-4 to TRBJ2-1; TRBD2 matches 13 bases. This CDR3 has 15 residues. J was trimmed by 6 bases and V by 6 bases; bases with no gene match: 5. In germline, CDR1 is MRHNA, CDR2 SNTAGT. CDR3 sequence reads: CASSRGTSGINEQFF. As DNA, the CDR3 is TGTGCCAGCAGCCGAGGGACTAGCGGGATCAATGAGCAGTTCTTC.

This chain's CDR3 is CASSLLPREANEQFF. In DNA, the CDR3 is TGTGCCAGCAGCCTCCTTCCGCGGGAGGCGAATGAGCAGTTCTTC. The chain has TRBV5-6 and TRBJ2-1; TRBD2 agrees at 8 bases. J lost 7 bases, V lost 4 bases, and 10 bases had no gene match. CDR1 and CDR2 (germline): SGHDT, YYEEEE. The CDR3 sequence is 15 residues long.

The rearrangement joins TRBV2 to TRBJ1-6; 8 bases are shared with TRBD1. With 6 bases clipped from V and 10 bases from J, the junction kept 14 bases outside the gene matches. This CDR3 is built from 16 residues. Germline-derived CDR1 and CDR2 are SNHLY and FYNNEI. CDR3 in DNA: TGTGCCAGCAGGAGGAACCGACAGGGGTTATTGTCACCCCTCCACTTT. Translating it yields CASRRNRQGLLSPLHF.

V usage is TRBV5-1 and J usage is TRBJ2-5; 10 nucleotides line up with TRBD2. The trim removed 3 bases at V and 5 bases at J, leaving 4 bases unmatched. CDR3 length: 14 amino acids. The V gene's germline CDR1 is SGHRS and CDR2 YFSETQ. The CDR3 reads CASSSGLAHETQYF. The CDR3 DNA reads TGCGCCAGCAGCTCGGGACTAGCGCATGAGACCCAGTACTTC. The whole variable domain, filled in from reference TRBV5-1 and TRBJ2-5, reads KAGVTQTPRYLIKTRGQQVTLSCSPISGHRSVSWYQQTPGQGLQFLFEYFSETQRNKGNFPGRFSGRQFSNSRSEMNVSTLELGDSALYLCASSSGLAHETQYFGPGTRLLVL.

The CDR3 reads CASSLDPSTTGTIYF. The CDR3 region has the DNA TGCGCCAGCAGCTTGGACCCCTCGACCACTGGAACCATATATTTT. This chain uses TRBV5-1 with TRBJ1-3, with unresolved D. Trimming cost V 0 bases and J 10 bases, with 17 bases left between them. CDR3 length: 15 residues. Germline-derived CDR1 and CDR2 are SGHRS and YFSETQ.

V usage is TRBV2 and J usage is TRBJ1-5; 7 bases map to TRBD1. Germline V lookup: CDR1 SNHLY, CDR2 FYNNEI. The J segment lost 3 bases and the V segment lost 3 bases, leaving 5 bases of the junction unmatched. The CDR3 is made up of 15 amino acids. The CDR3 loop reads CASSERQGNNQPQHF. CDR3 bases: TGTGCCAGCAGTGAGAGACAGGGAAACAATCAGCCCCAGCATTTT.

The CDR3 region has the DNA TGCGCCAGCAGTGTAAGGCCCGCCGAACAAAATTCACCCCTCCACTTT. As protein: CASSVRPAEQNSPLHF. This chain connects TRBV10-1 to TRBJ1-6; D is undetermined. CDR1 and CDR2 (germline): WNHNN, SYGVQD (reference sequence). The CDR3 totals 16 residues. Trimming stripped 4 bases from V and 7 bases from J, with 17 bases between.

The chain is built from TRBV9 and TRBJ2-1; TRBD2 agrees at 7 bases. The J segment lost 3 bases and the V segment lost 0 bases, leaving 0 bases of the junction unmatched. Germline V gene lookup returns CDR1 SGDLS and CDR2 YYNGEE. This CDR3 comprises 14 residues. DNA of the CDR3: TGTGCCAGCAGCGTAGGGACTAGCTACAATGAGCAGTTCTTC. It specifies CASSVGTSYNEQFF.

CDR3 in DNA: TGTGCCAGCAGTGAAGCCGGGACTAGCGGGCCGAACACCGGGGAGCTGTTTTTT. The encoded protein is CASSEAGTSGPNTGELFF. V usage is TRBV2 and J usage is TRBJ2-2; 12 bases map to TRBD2. This CDR3 region has 18 residues. Germline CDR1 SNHLY, CDR2 FYNNEI. V gave up 0 bases and J gave up 0 bases; unmatched junction bases: 2. Looking up the rest from reference TRBV2 and TRBJ2-2 gives the full variable domain: EPEVTQTPSHQVTQMGQEVILRCVPISNHLYFYWYRQILGQKVEFLVSFYNNEISEKSEIFDDQFSVERPDGSNFTLKIRSTKLEDSAMYFCASSEAGTSGPNTGELFFGEGSRLTVL.

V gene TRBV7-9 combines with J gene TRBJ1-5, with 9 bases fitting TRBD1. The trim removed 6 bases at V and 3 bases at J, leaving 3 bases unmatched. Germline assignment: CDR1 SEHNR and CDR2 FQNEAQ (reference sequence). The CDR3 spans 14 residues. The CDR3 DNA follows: TGTGCCAGCAGGCGGACAGGGGACAATCAGCCCCAGCATTTT. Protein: CASRRTGDNQPQHF.

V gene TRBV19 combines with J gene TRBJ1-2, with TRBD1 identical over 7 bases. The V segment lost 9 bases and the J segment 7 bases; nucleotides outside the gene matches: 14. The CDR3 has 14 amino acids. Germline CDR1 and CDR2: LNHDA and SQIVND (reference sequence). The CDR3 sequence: CASQFGTVPRGYTF. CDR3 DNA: TGTGCCAGCCAGTTTGGGACAGTCCCCCGTGGCTACACCTTC. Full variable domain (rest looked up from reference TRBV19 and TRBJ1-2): DGGITQSPKYLFRKEGQNVTLSCEQNLNHDAMYWYRQDPGQGLRLIYYSQIVNDFQKGDIAEGYSVSREKKESFPLTVTSAQKNPTAFYLCASQFGTVPRGYTFGSGTRLTVV.

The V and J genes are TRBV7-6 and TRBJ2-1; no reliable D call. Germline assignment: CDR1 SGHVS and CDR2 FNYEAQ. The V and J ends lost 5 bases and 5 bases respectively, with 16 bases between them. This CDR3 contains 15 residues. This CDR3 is CASSPSVAPDNEQFF. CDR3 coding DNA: TGTGCCAGCAGCCCTAGTGTGGCTCCGGACAATGAGCAGTTCTTC.

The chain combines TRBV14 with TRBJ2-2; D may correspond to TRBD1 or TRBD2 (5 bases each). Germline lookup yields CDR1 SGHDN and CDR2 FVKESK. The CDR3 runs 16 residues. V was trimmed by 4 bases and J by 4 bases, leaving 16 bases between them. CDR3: CASSPRPPGTTGELFF. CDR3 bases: TGTGCCAGCAGCCCCCGGCCCCCAGGGACCACCGGGGAGCTGTTTTTT.

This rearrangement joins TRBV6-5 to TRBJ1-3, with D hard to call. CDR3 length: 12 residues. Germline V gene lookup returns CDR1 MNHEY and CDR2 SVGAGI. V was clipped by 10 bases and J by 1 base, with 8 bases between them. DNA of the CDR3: TGTGCCACCCGGGGTTCTGGAAACACCATATATTTT. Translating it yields CATRGSGNTIYF.

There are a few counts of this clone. CDR3 sequence reads: CASSPDRVATEAFF. The CDR3 DNA reads as TGTGCCAGCAGCCCGGACAGGGTGGCCACTGAAGCTTTCTTT. The J gene is TRBJ1-1, the V gene TRBV6-1; TRBD1 aligns across 8 bases. The CDR3 contains 14 residues. With V trimmed by 6 bases and J by 4 bases, 7 bases remained unmatched. Germline assignment: CDR1 MNHNS and CDR2 SASEGT.

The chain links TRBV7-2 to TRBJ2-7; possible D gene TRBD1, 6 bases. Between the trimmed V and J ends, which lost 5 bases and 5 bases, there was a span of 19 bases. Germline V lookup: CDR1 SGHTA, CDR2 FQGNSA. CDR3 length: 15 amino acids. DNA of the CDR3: TGTGCCAGCAGCGCCCAGCCGGGACACAGCAACGAGCAGTACTTC. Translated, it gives CASSAQPGHSNEQYF.